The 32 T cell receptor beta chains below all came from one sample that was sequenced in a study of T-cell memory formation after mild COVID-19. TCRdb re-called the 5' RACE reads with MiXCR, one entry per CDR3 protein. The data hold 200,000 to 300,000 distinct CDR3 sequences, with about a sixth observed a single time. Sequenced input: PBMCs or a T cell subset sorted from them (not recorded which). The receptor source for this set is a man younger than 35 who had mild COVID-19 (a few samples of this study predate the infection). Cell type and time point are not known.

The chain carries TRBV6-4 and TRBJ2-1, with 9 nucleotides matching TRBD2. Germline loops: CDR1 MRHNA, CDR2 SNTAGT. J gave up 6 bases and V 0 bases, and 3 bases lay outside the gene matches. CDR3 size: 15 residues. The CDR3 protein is CASSDSGLASNEQFF. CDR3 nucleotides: TGTGCCAGCAGTGACTCCGGACTAGCGTCCAATGAGCAGTTCTTC.

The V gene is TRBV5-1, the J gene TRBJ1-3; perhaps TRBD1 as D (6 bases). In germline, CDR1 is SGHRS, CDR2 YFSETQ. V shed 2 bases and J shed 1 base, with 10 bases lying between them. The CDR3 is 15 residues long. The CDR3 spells CASSLQQGSGNTIYF. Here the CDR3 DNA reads TGCGCCAGCAGCTTACAACAGGGTTCTGGAAACACCATATATTTT.

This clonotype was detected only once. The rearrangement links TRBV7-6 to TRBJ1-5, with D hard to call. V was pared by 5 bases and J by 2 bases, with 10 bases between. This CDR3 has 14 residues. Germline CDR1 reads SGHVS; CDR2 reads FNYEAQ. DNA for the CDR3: TGTGCCAGCAGCCCAAATACGGGCAATCAGCCCCAGCATTTT. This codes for CASSPNTGNQPQHF. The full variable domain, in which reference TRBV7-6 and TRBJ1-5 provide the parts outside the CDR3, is GAGVSQSPRYKVTKRGQDVALRCDPISGHVSLYWYRQALGQGPEFLTYFNYEAQQDKSGLPNDRFSAERPEGSISTLTIQRTEQRDSAMYRCASSPNTGNQPQHFGDGTRLSIL.

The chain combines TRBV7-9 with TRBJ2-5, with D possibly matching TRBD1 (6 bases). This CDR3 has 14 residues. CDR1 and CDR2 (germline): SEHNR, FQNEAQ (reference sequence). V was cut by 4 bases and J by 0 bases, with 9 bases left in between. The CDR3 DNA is TGTGCCAGCAGCTCAGACAGGTACCAAGAGACCCAGTACTTC. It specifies CASSSDRYQETQYF.

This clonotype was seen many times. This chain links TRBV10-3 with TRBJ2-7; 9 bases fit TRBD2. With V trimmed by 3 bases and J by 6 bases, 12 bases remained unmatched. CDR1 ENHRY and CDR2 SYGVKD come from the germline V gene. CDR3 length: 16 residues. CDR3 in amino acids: CAISEGLAGPLGEQYF. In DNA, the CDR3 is TGTGCCATCAGTGAAGGGCTAGCGGGACCACTAGGCGAGCAGTACTTC.

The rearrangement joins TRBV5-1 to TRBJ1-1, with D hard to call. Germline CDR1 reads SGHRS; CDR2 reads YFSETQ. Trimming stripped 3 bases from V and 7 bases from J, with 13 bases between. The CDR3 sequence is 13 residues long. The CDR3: CASSYIPRGEAFF. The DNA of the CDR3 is TGCGCCAGCAGCTACATCCCGCGGGGTGAAGCTTTCTTT. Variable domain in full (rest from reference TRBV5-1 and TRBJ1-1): KAGVTQTPRYLIKTRGQQVTLSCSPISGHRSVSWYQQTPGQGLQFLFEYFSETQRNKGNFPGRFSGRQFSNSRSEMNVSTLELGDSALYLCASSYIPRGEAFFGQGTRLTVV.

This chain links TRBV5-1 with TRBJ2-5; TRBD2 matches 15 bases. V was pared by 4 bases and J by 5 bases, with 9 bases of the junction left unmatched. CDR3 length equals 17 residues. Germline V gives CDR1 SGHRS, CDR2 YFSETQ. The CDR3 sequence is CASSPRTSGGVRETQYF. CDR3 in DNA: TGCGCCAGCAGCCCCCGGACTAGCGGGGGGGTTCGGGAGACCCAGTACTTC.

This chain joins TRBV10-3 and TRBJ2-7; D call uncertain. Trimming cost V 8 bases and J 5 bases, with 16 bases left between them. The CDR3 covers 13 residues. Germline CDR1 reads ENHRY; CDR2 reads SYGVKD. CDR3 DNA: TGTGCCATCCGGGCTAGTGTGGACCACGAGCAGTACTTC. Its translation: CAIRASVDHEQYF.

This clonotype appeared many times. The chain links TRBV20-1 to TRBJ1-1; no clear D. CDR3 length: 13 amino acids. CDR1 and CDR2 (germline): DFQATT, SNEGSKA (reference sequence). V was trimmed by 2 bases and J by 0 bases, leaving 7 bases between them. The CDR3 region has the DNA TGCAGTGCTAGACGGAACTTGAACACTGAAGCTTTCTTT. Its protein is CSARRNLNTEAFF.

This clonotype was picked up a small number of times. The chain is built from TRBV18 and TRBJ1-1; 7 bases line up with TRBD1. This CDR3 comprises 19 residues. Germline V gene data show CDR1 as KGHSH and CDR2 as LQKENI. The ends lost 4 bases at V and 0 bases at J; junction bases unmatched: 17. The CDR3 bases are TGTGCCAGCTCACTTACTAGAATTACAGGGGCCCCCATGAACACTGAAGCTTTCTTT. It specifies CASSLTRITGAPMNTEAFF.

The CDR3 reads CASSLGLRRGETQYF. CDR3 bases: TGTGCCAGCAGCTTAGGTCTAAGAAGGGGAGAGACCCAGTACTTC. The genes are TRBV7-2 and TRBJ2-5; D possibly corresponds to TRBD1 (5 bases). The CDR3 covers 15 residues. Trimming took 1 base from V and 4 from J, leaving 13 bases between them. Germline V CDR1 and CDR2: SGHTA, FQGNSA.

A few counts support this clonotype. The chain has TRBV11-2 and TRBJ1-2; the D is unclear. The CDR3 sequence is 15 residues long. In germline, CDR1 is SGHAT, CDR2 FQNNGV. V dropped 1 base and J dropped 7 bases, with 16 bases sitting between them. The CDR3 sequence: CASSLGLRASAGYTF. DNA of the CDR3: TGTGCCAGCAGCTTAGGATTGAGGGCGTCGGCTGGCTACACCTTC.

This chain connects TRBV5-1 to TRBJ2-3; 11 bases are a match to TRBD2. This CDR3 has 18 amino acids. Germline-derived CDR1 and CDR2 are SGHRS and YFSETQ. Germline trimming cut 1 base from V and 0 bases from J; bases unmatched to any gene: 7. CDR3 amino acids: CASSLRLAGGTSTDTQYF. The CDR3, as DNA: TGCGCCAGCAGCTTGAGGCTAGCGGGGGGAACTAGCACAGATACGCAGTATTTT.

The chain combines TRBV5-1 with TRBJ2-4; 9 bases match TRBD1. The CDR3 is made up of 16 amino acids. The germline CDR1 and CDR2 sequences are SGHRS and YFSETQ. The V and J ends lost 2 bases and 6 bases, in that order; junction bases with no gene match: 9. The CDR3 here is CASSFGGSGQGNIQYF. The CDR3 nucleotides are TGCGCCAGCAGCTTTGGAGGTTCGGGACAGGGAAACATTCAGTACTTC.

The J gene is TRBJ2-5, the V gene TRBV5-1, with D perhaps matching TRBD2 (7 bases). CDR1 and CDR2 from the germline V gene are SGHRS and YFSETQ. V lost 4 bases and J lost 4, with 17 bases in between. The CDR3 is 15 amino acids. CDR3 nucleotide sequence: TGCGCCAGCAGCAGGGGGGGCCTAGGAGGAGAGACCCAGTACTTC. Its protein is CASSRGGLGGETQYF.

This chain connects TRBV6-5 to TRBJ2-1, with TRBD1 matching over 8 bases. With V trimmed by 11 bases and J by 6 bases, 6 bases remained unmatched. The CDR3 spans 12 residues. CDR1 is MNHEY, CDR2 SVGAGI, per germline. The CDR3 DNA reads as TGTGCCTCGCGACAGGGGATCAATGAGCAGTTCTTC. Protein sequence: CASRQGINEQFF.

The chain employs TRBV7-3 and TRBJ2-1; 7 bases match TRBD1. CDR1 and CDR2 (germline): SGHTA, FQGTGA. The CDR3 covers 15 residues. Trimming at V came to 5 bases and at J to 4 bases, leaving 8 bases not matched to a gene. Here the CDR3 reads CASSLTGDGYNEQFF. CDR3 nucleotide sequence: TGTGCCAGCAGCCTCACAGGGGATGGATACAATGAGCAGTTCTTC.

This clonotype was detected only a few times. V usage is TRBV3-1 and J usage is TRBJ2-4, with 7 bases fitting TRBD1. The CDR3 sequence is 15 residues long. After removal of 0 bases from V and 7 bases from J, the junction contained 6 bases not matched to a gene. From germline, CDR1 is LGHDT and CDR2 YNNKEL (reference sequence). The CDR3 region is CASSQDVGTANIQYF. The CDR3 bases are TGTGCCAGCAGCCAAGATGTGGGGACAGCCAACATTCAGTACTTC.

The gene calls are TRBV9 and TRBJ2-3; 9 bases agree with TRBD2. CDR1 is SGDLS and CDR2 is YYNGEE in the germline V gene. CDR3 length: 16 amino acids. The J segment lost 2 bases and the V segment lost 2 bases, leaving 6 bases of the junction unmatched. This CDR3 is CASSVSGGLTTDTQYF. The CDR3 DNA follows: TGTGCCAGCAGCGTCAGCGGGGGGCTAACCACAGATACGCAGTATTTT.

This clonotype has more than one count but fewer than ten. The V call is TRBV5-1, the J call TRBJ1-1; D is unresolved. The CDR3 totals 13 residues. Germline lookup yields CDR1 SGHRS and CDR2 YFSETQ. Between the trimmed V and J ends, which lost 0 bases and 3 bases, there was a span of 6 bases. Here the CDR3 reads CASSLEMDTEAFF. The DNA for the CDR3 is TGCGCCAGCAGCTTGGAGATGGACACTGAAGCTTTCTTT.

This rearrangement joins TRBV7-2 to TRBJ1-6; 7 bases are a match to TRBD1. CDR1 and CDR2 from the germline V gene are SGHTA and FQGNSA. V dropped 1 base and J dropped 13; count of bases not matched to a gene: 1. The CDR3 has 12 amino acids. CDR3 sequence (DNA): TGTGCCAGCAGCTTAGACAGGGGCCCCCTCCACTTT. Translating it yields CASSLDRGPLHF.

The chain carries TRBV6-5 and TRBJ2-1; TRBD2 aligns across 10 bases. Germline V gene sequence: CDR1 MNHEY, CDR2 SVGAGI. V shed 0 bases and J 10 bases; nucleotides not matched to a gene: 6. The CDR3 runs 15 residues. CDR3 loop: CASSYSSSGGYEQFF. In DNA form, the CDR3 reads TGTGCCAGCAGTTACTCGTCTAGCGGGGGATACGAGCAGTTCTTC.

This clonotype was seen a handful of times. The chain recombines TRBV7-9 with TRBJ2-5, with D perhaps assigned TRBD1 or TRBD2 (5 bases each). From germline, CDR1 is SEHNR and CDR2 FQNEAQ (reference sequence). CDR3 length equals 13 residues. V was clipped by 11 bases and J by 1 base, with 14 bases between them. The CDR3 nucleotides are TGTGCCGGGGGAGCTGCCTTCCAAGAGACCCAGTACTTC. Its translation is CAGGAAFQETQYF. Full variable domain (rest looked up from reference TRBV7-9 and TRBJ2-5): DTGVSQNPRHKITKRGQNVTFRCDPISEHNRLYWYRQTLGQGPEFLTYFQNEAQLEKSRLLSDRFSAERPKGSFSTLEIQRTEQGDSAMYLCAGGAAFQETQYFGPGTRLLVL.

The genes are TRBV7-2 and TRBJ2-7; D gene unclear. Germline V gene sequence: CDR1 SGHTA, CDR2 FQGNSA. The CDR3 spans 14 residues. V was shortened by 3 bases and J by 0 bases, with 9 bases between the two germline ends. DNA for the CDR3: TGTGCCAGCAGCTTGGGAAGTTACTCCTACGAGCAGTACTTC. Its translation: CASSLGSYSYEQYF. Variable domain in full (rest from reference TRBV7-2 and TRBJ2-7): GAGVSQSPSNKVTEKGKDVELRCDPISGHTALYWYRQSLGQGLEFLIYFQGNSAPDKSGLPSDRFSAERTGGSVSTLTIQRTQQEDSAVYLCASSLGSYSYEQYFGPGTRLTVT.

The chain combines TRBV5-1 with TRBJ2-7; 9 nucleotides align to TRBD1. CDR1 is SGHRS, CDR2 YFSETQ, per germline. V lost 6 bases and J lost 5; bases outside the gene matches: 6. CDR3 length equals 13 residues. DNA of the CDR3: TGCGCCAGCACGACGGGACAGGGCCACGAGCAGTACTTC. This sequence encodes CASTTGQGHEQYF. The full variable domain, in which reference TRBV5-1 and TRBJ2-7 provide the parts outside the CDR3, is KAGVTQTPRYLIKTRGQQVTLSCSPISGHRSVSWYQQTPGQGLQFLFEYFSETQRNKGNFPGRFSGRQFSNSRSEMNVSTLELGDSALYLCASTTGQGHEQYFGPGTRLTVT.

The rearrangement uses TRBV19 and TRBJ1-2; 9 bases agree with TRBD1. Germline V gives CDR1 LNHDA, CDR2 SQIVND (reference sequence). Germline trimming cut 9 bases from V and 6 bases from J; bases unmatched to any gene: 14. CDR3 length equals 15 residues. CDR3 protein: CASTDRGLWLNGYTF. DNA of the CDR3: TGTGCCAGCACGGACAGGGGACTCTGGCTTAATGGCTACACCTTC.

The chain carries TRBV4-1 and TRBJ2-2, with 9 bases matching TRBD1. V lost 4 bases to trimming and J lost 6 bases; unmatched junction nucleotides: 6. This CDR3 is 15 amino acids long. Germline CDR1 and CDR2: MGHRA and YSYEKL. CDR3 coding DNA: TGCGCCAGCAGCCGGGGGGACAGGGACGCCGGGGAGCTGTTTTTT. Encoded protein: CASSRGDRDAGELFF.

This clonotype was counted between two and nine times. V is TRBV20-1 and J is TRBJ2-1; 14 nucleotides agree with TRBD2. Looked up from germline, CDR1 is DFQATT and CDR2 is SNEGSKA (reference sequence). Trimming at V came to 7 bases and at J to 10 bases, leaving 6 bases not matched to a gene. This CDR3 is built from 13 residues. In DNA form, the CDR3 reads TGCAGTGTGTGGACTAGCGGGGGGCGGGAGCAGTTCTTC. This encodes CSVWTSGGREQFF.

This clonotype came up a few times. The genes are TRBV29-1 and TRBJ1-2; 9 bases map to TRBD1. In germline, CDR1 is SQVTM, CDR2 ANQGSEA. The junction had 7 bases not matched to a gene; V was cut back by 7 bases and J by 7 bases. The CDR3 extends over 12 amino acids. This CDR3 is CSGGQGSIGYTF. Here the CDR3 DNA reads TGCAGCGGGGGACAGGGCTCCATTGGCTACACCTTC.

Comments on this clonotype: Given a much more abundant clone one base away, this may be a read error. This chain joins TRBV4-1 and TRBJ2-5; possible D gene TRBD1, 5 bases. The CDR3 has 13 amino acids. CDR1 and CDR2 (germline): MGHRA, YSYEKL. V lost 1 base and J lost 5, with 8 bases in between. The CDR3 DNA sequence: TGCGCCAGCAGCCAAGTAGGGGATGAGACCCAGTACTTC. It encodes CASSQVGDETQYF.

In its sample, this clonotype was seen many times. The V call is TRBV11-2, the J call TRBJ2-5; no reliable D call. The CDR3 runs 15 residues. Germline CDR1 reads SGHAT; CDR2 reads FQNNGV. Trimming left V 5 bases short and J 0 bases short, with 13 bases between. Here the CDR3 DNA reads TGTGCCAGCAGCCCCTTAGGGCCTTACCAAGAGACCCAGTACTTC. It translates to CASSPLGPYQETQYF. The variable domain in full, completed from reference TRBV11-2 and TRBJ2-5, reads EAGVAQSPRYKIIEKRQSVAFWCNPISGHATLYWYQQILGQGPKLLIQFQNNGVVDDSQLPKDRFSAERLKGVDSTLKIQPAKLEDSAVYLCASSPLGPYQETQYFGPGTRLLVL.

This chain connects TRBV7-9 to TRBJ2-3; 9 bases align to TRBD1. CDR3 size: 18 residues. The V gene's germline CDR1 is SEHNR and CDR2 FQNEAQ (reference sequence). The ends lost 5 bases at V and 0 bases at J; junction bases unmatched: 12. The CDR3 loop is CASSLPRGQGTSTDTQYF. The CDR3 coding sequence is TGTGCCAGCAGCCTCCCTAGGGGACAGGGAACTAGCACAGATACGCAGTATTTT.